Listed here are 8 T cell receptor beta chains from one sample, sequenced in a study of T cells in women clearing cervical HPV infection. Produced via immunoSEQ multiplex PCR; TCRdb's table is partial and in-frame only. Here the sample table reports approximately 39,000 clones. Sequencing was done on a sample of blood buffy coat. These receptors were collected from a woman between 18 and 70 years old with a cervical HPV16 infection that either progressed to CIN3+ or cleared (not recorded which).

With respect to this clone: The CDR3 goes on 3 residues after the read ends, and that part is filled in from the germline J gene. V gene TRBV30 combines with J gene TRBJ2-7; 7 nucleotides align to TRBD2. The CDR3 length is 11 residues. The J segment lost 4 bases and the V segment lost 5 bases, leaving 2 bases of the junction unmatched. Per the germline V gene, CDR1 is GTSNPN and CDR2 is SVGIG (reference sequence). This CDR3 reads CAWGDYYEQYF. The part of the CDR3 DNA that was read is TGTGCCTGGGGGGACTATTACGAG.

On this clone: The observed sequence ends 3 residues before the CDR3 terminus, with the missing tail filled in from the germline J gene. The V call is TRBV18, the J call TRBJ1-3; D is perhaps TRBD1 (5 bases). Trimming shortened V by 2 bases and J by 2 bases, and 10 bases separated the two germline ends. This CDR3 comprises 15 residues. CDR1 and CDR2 (germline): KGHSH, LQKENI. CDR3: CASSPEARAGNTIYF. CDR3 bases read: TGTGCCAGCTCACCAGAGGCCAGGGCTGGAAACACC.

Comments on this clone: The CDR3 end falls 3 residues outside the read, so it is completed with the germline J gene. The chain is built from TRBV5-1 and TRBJ1-1; TRBD1 aligns across 7 bases. CDR1 is SGHRS, CDR2 YFSETQ, per germline. V trimming: 5 bases; J trimming: 1 base; junction bases outside the gene matches: 5. This CDR3 is built from 14 residues. The CDR3: CASRWDSRNTEAFF. The CDR3 DNA, read in part, is TGCGCCAGCAGATGGGACAGCAGGAACACTGAA.

About this clone: From the germline J gene comes the end of the CDR3, since the read stops 3 residues before it. The chain has TRBV20-1 and TRBJ2-7; 10 bases align to TRBD2. V dropped 3 bases and J dropped 2; count of bases not matched to a gene: 4. The germline V gene has CDR1 DFQATT and CDR2 SNEGSKA (reference sequence). This CDR3 has 14 amino acids. CDR3 protein: CSASKSGRAYEQYF. The sequenced part of the CDR3 DNA is TGCAGTGCTAGTAAAAGCGGGAGGGCCTACGAG.

Concerning this clone: The read stops 3 residues short of the end of the CDR3; the missing end is completed from the germline J gene. The V and J genes are TRBV30 and TRBJ1-2, with D hard to call. Germline CDR1 and CDR2: GTSNPN and SVGIG (reference sequence). The CDR3 extends over 12 amino acids. The DNA read from the CDR3 is TGTGCCTGGAGTCTCGTGGACTACGAC. The encoded protein is CAWSLVDYD. The complete CDR3 reads CAWSLVDYDYTF.

Concerning this clone: Coverage ceases 3 residues before the CDR3 finishes, and the germline J gene fills in the end. The chain couples TRBV5-3 to TRBJ2-3; 8 bases fit TRBD2. TRBV5-3 is labeled an ORF, and its function is uncertain. After removal of 5 bases from V and 6 bases from J, the junction contained 14 bases not matched to a gene. There are 16 residues in the CDR3. CDR3 bases read: TGTGCCAGAAGACCAACTAGCGGCGGGGGTTGGGATACG. Translating gives CARRPTSGGGWDT. The whole CDR3 is CARRPTSGGGWDTQYF.

About this clone: The read comes to an end 3 residues before the CDR3 does, leaving the germline J gene to fill in the end. The rearrangement uses TRBV5-1 and TRBJ2-3; D may be TRBD2 (7 bases). Trimming took off 0 bases at V and 2 bases at J, with 13 bases between the two ends. Germline V lookup: CDR1 SGHRS, CDR2 YFSETQ. This CDR3 contains 16 residues. The CDR3 bases that were read are TGCGCCAGCAGCTTGGCCCCCCGGGGGGCCACAGATACG. Protein sequence: CASSLAPRGATDT. In full, the CDR3 is CASSLAPRGATDTQYF.

Of note for this clone: Read coverage stops 3 residues before the CDR3 terminus; the germline J gene supplies the remainder. This chain connects TRBV5-6 to TRBJ2-1, with 8 bases that match TRBD1. CDR1 and CDR2 from the germline V gene are SGHDT and YYEEEE. The CDR3 runs 15 residues. The V segment lost 1 base and the J segment 8 bases; nucleotides outside the gene matches: 8. CDR3 protein: CASSLFSDRVYEQFF. The part of the CDR3 DNA that was read is TGTGCCAGCAGCTTGTTCTCGGACAGGGTTTATGAG.